This is a list of T cell receptor beta chains from one sample in a study of Tregs in tolerant kidney transplant recipients. TCRdb's copy holds only in-frame clones and misses some; the assay was immunoSEQ multiplex PCR. The table lists about 46,000 clones, about 90% of them singletons. Sequencing input: Tregs from blood. These receptors originate from a human donor in good health. Each CDR3 is given with its conserved first and last residue. Fields, in order: J gene, V gene, D gene, clone size, CDR3 DNA, CDR3 protein. D genes are given only for firm matches. Clone size is stated in some rows and not others, as once, few, many or a class when expanded.

>TRBJ1-1|TRBV5-1|NA|NA
TGCGCCAGCAGCCCCTCAGTACAGGAGTACACTGAAGCTTTCTTT
CASSPSVQEYTEAFF
>TRBJ2-7|TRBV11-2|TRBD2|NA
TGTGCCAGCAGCCGCGGGAGCCTTGGGGACGAGCAGTACTTC
CASSRGSLGDEQYF
>TRBJ2-2|TRBV9|NA|NA
TGTGCCAGCAGCCCCCACCGGGAGCTGTTTTTT
CASSPHRELFF
>TRBJ2-1|TRBV7-9|TRBD1|NA
TGTGCCAGCAGCTTAGGGACAGGGGGCGGGTACAATGAGCAGTTCTTC
CASSLGTGGGYNEQFF
>TRBJ2-5|TRBV27|NA|NA
TGTGCCAGCAGGAGGCAGCTACAAGAGACCCAGTACTTC
CASRRQLQETQYF
>TRBJ1-2|TRBV4-1|TRBD1|NA
TGCGCCAGCAGCCATGGGGGGGGTCTGGACAGGTTCTCTAACTATGGCTACACCTTC
CASSHGGGLDRFSNYGYTF
>TRBJ1-2|TRBV7-3|NA|NA
TGTGCCAGCAGCTTAAAGGTCAGATTATACTATGGCTACACCTTC
CASSLKVRLYYGYTF
>TRBJ2-3|TRBV27|NA|few
TGTGCCAGCAGTTACACCCCCCGCAGGTTGGCTGCAGATACGCAGTATTTT
CASSYTPRRLAADTQYF
>TRBJ2-3|TRBV27|NA|NA
TGTGCCAGCAGTCCCCCGGGAGATACGCAGTATTTT
CASSPPGDTQYF
>TRBJ2-5|TRBV5-1|TRBD2|NA
TGCGCCAGCAGCCCGGGACTAGCGGGTGTCCAAGAGACCCAGTACTTC
CASSPGLAGVQETQYF
>TRBJ1-1|TRBV15|NA|NA
TGTGCCACCAGCAGAGATGGAGGGGGGCGAGCTTTCTTT
CATSRDGGGRAFF
>TRBJ2-3|TRBV18|TRBD1|once
TGTGCCAGCTCACCGACCTTGAGGGACAGCCCTAGCACAGATACGCAGTATTTT
CASSPTLRDSPSTDTQYF
>TRBJ2-3|TRBV29-1|NA|NA
TGCAGCGTTCACGAGGGAAGCACAGATACGCAGTATTTT
CSVHEGSTDTQYF